One TCR beta chain is described in this entry. The antigen is not known. Primers included in the PCR were 60 Vbeta and 13 Jbeta primers. Measured with immunoSEQ multiplex PCR; TCRdb has only the in-frame clones, and not every one. The sample holds roughly 150,000 clones, over 60% seen once. The record originates from a study of cytomegalovirus exposure and HLA in healthy donors. Study-wide results and limits: It was likely that a cluster of highly shared sequence variants was a sequencing artifact. Some V segments, including TRBV6-2 and TRBV6-3, were excluded as indistinguishable. V- and J-gene trimming of TCR beta was linked (in a later analysis) to a missense DCLRE1C variant.

CDR3 length: 17 amino acids. The gene calls are TRBV12-1 and TRBJ2-7; the D call TRBD2 from the table was never checked on the DNA. TRBV12-1 is flagged as a pseudogene. This TCR derives from a woman aged 30 to 39 in good health and CMV-seropositive. Input material: PBMCs. CDR3 sequence (DNA): TGTGCCAGCAGCTTTGGTAGGACTAGCGGGAGAGGATACGAGCAGTACTTC. This encodes CASSFGRTSGRGYEQYF.